Described below is a single TCR beta chain sequence and its context. The antigen it recognizes is unknown. Per-base qualities were not stored, and no clone one base away is much larger. This record belongs to a study of cytomegalovirus exposure and HLA in healthy donors (dated by TCRdb to about 2017). For the study in its entirety: According to an earlier analysis of a few hundred of the donors, 200 million or so T cells yielded 95 million to 140 million unique TCR beta sequences and approximately 300 Gb of sequence data. The T cell repertoires of 666 subjects were profiled by immunosequencing and related to cytomegalovirus serostatus. Donor age, sex, ethnicity and CMV serostatus were collected together with the repertoire data. In an earlier analysis of 587 of the donors, high-throughput TCR beta sequencing was used to judge whether each TCR beta V gene segment behaved as functional or pseudogenic. The later analysis used no new phenotypic data to find candidate immune exposures, relying instead on TCR beta sequences and their occurrence across donors. Typing coverage differed by locus: A, B, C, DRB1 and DQB1 were typed in roughly 629-640 donors, DQA1 in around 500, DPA1 in some 610, and DPB1 in 472. The aim of the study was to test whether cataloging public T cell receptors could identify signatures of past pathogen exposure. Across approximately 420 genotyped donors of the cohort, an average of roughly 200,000 unique TCR beta nucleotide sequences per donor were sequenced, and 15% to 20% of those sequences were non-productive. Both class I and class II loci were covered by HLA typing, at four-digit resolution. Besides the first cohort of 500 to 700 subjects, a separate validation cohort made up of roughly 120 different subjects was used. Of the 300 to 450 genotyped donors, less than 90% were placed in the genetic ancestry cluster associated with self-reported Caucasian donors. An early release covering about 600 HLA-typed donors comprised about 320 gigabases of sequencing data and around 80 million unique TCR sequences. To predict cytomegalovirus infection status, the study brought together high-throughput TCR immunosequencing, statistical association of individual TCRs with disease status, and machine learning. A later genetic analysis used genome-wide SNP genotypes for about 60% of the 666 donors, treating that subset as a discovery cohort. A few DR-DQ haplotypes were treated as single units for association and clustering because of strong linkage in the cohort. All discovery cohort repertoires had been generated on a single sequencing platform. A later analysis re-analyzed previously published TCR beta repertoires from approximately 670 donors and added high-resolution HLA genotyping to study TCR occurrence patterns. Study-wide findings and limitations: The presence/absence analyses assumed that sequencing depth was roughly uniform across donors, and that assumption may not be true. The cohort was sequenced for TCR beta chains only, and without alpha or paired-chain data the features that could be detected were limited. A total of 164 TCR beta chains were listed by the study as associated with cytomegalovirus. The authors suggested that the approach could potentially be extended to other disease states and immunological phenotypes. Because counts were too low, seventeen rarely observed V segments, including chromosome 9 orphons, were left out of the earlier analysis of 500 to 750 of the donors. A later analysis found that most CMV-associated TCR beta chains appeared HLA-restricted, with HLA associations seemingly driven largely by CMV exposure. A later genetic analysis reported fewer N-insertions in productive TCRs among donors in an Asian-associated ancestry cluster than the approximately 700-donor mean. The classifier was reported to diagnose cytomegalovirus status with high specificity and sensitivity in both the original and validation cohorts. A later analysis reported that several top co-occurrence clusters appeared linked to parvovirus B19, influenza, CMV and Epstein-Barr virus. In a later analysis, TCR association rates were found to vary across HLA loci, with the most associated TCRs seen for DRB1 alleles and the fewest for HLA-C alleles. CMV serostatus was the only immune exposure information available for the cohort. In a later analysis, HLA-associated TCR beta chains showed more clonal expansion and lower generation probabilities than non-associated chains that were equally common. In an earlier analysis of about 550 of the donors, most TCR beta V segments were observed in productive rearrangements about 90% or about 30% of the time, broadly matching IMGT annotations. In vitro tests confirmed that a few of the cytomegalovirus-associated TCR beta chains recognize cytomegalovirus antigens. The 87-base-pair reads could not distinguish some IMGT-functional V segments, including TRBV6-2 and TRBV6-3, so those segments were excluded. In a later analysis, around 17,000 TCR beta sequences were associated with specific HLA alleles at a false discovery rate of 0.05. HLA typing was unavailable for some donors at each locus, so association tests used only the typed subset. The sequencing pipeline was judged likely to have produced a cluster of highly shared sequence variants as a technical artifact. Assigning TCR associations to individual alleles was difficult when HLA alleles, especially DR and DQ, strongly co-occurred. A further reported finding was that TCR beta sequences accurately predicted the HLA-A and HLA-B alleles for most subjects in the first cohort. Linkage disequilibrium might explain the correlated functional status among segregating V segments, but an unknown experimental factor could not be excluded. A later genetic analysis associated a missense DCLRE1C variant with V-gene and J-gene trimming of TCR beta chains, and an independent cohort replicated the association. Across donors, most TCR sequences were observed very rarely, whereas some public TCRs were present in many individuals.

V loses 6 bases, J loses 2 bases, and the germline ends lie 8 bases apart. From cysteine to phenylalanine, the CDR3 is 12 amino acids long. Only the CDR3 region is kept as DNA, spanning 36 bases read in frame from base 1. CDR1 and CDR2, per the germline V gene, are SGDLS and YYNGEE. The protocol used for the library was the immunoSEQ multiplex PCR assay. For the multiplex PCR, a mixture combining 60 forward primers for TCR Vbeta segments and 13 reverse primers for TCR Jbeta segments was used. The CDR3 region of rearranged TCR beta genes was amplified from genomic DNA with a multiplex PCR assay. On the Illumina HiSeq System, the amplified TCR beta libraries were sequenced as 87-base-pair reads. The study's processing was this. A later analysis tallied roughly 80 million unique TCR beta chains across the 700 or so repertoires, and about 12 million of those chains were shared by two or more donors. Raw reads were error-corrected and collapsed into unique sequences by a nearest-neighbor algorithm in which closely related sequences were merged to remove PCR and sequencing errors. Alignment of CDR3 sequences to IMGT reference sequences was used to assign V, D and J gene segments. Each retained sequence needed at least a six-nucleotide match to both a V gene segment and a J gene segment. A rearrangement was called productive if the CDR3 had no stop codons and remained in frame with V and J, and every other rearrangement was called non-productive. CDR3 was defined according to IMGT convention as the region running from the second conserved V-encoded cysteine to the conserved J-encoded phenylalanine. The earlier analysis of 587 of the donors excluded sequences that lacked an unambiguous match to a single V gene segment. In an earlier analysis of 587 of the donors, V segments were called functional above 56.7% productive rearrangements and were called segregating when the between-donor standard deviation exceeded 5%. A statistical classification framework was built for diagnosing cytomegalovirus status from the catalog of TCR beta chain sequences. In a later analysis, V and J genes were assigned by comparing TCR nucleotide sequences against IMGT/GENE-DB human TR gene sequences. In a later analysis, CDR3 sequences and most-parsimonious VDJ recombination scenarios were assigned using the TCRdist pipeline. In a later analysis, each TCR beta chain was defined by its CDR3 amino acid sequence together with its V-gene family, and reads lacking a unique V-gene family were excluded. To address suspected cross-contamination and a sequencing artifact, a later analysis removed around 600 highly shared, low-generation-probability nucleotide sequences. In a later analysis, a clonal expansion index for each public chain was calculated from normalized within-repertoire ranks of inferred template counts. In a later analysis, generation probabilities were computed with a VDJ recombination model fitted to out-of-frame rearrangements, and the resulting probabilities were checked against IGoR. A later analysis scored TCR-TCR, TCR-HLA and TCR-CMV co-occurrence with hypergeometric tests, applying a repertoire-size bias correction to TCR pairs. In a later analysis, false discovery rates were estimated by permuting HLA or CMV assignments 20 times. A later analysis grouped co-occurring TCRs with DBSCAN, adding TCRdist sequence similarity when clustering within HLA-allele-positive subsets. Co-occurrence clustering excluded repertoires with fewer than 30,000 or more than 120,000 public chains, plus five with anomalous nucleotide sharing. In its TCRdb copy, this immuneACCESS table keeps in-frame sequences only and misses some clones. Where compared with another copy, unresolved V genes explain less than half of these, and the others have no known cause. V and J calls and clone size are as listed in that table; D and trimming were resolved from the DNA. The sample table shows about 180,000 clones, and roughly 82% are seen once. The ten most abundant clones make up more than 0.95% of the sample.

The cohort comprised 670 or so healthy bone marrow donors. At the time of sampling, all cohort members were nominally healthy, though unrecorded immune exposures were likely present. The donor was CMV seropositive and was included in the group of approximately 300 seropositive cohort members. Each donor provided a peripheral blood sample, and peripheral blood mononuclear cells were used for TCR beta sequencing. Genomic DNA was extracted from the blood cell samples with the Qiagen DNeasy Blood Extraction Kit. The rearrangement joined TRBV9 to TRBJ1-1; D gene: possibly TRBD1, on 5 matching bases. This receptor was obtained from a girl aged 2-9 years in good health and CMV-seropositive. Sequences were obtained from PBMCs. The base sequence is TGTGCCAGCAAGGGGCCCAACACTGAAGCTTTCTTT. Translation gives CASKGPNTEAFF.